The clone carrying this T cell receptor beta chain was seen at least ten times. What it recognizes is unknown. Trimming left V 6 bases short and J 3 bases short, with 15 bases between. The CDR3 covers 13 residues. Looked up from germline, CDR1 is SQVTM and CDR2 is ANQGSEA. Each CDR3 protein gets one entry after TCRdb re-called the 5' RACE reads with MiXCR. The table records hundreds of thousands of distinct CDR3 sequences, around 8.1% of them present only once. The sample is drawn from a study of identical twins. Points from the study as a whole: Twin pairs had excess sharing that was weaker in beta out-of-frame sequences.

Separately, the same data were catalogued under a study of yellow fever vaccine responses in identical twins. This second study notes: Convergence reportedly seemed to mark part of the twins' vaccine T cell response, with personalization marking the rest.

The receptor was isolated from a woman younger than 35 in good health. This chain joins TRBV29-1 and TRBJ2-7; perhaps TRBD1 as D (7 bases). Sequences were obtained from memory (CD45RO+) T cells sorted from blood. The CDR3: CSVVPGGSYEQYF. CDR3 DNA sequence: TGCAGCGTCGTCCCAGGGGGGAGCTACGAGCAGTACTTC.